A selection of T cell receptor beta chains follows, all from one sample in a study of OX40 agonist ivuxolimab in advanced cancers. Libraries were prepared by immunoSEQ multiplex PCR; TCRdb keeps only in-frame clonotypes and omits some of them. The repertoire holds 6,000 to 8,000 clones, with approximately 70% as singletons. The sequencing used CD4+ or CD8+ T cells sorted from blood, collected in a trial of the OX40 agonist ivuxolimab. The origin of the receptors is an adult with an advanced solid tumor such as melanoma, head and neck, liver or kidney cancer. CDR3s include the opening cysteine and the closing phenylalanine or tryptophan. D genes are given only for firm matches. Size values are once, few and many counts, or a class for expanded clones, and some rows have none.

V	size	J	length	D	DNA	CDR3
TRBV5-1	NA	TRBJ2-1	15	NA	TGCGCCAGCAGCTTCCGCCGCCTTACCTTCAATGAGCAGTTCTTC	CASSFRRLTFNEQFF
TRBV7-9	NA	TRBJ2-7	14	TRBD1	TGTGCCAGCAGCTCATCAGGGGGCCGCGACGAGCAGTACTTC	CASSSSGGRDEQYF
TRBV11-2	NA	TRBJ2-3	15	NA	TGTGCCAGCAGCTTAAGAGCGACCCGCACAGATACGCAGTATTTT	CASSLRATRTDTQYF
TRBV2	once	TRBJ2-3	12	NA	TGTGCCAGCAGTGTGGCCTCGCCTGAGGAGTATTTT	CASSVASPEEYF
TRBV10-3	NA	TRBJ1-1	16	NA	TGTGCCATCAGTGAGTCAGGCGTCTCCTCGGGAGCTGAAGCTTTCTTT	CAISESGVSSGAEAFF
TRBV19	NA	TRBJ2-5	15	TRBD2	TGTGCCACCTCCGGGACTAGCGGGGGGCAAGAGACCCAGTACTTC	CATSGTSGGQETQYF
TRBV28	few	TRBJ1-4	11	NA	TGTGCCAGCCTTTGGGGTGAAAAACTGTTTTTT	CASLWGEKLFF
TRBV5-6	few	TRBJ1-2	19	NA	TGTGCCAGCAGCGCCCCCCGGGACGGACTCTCGTGGGCTAACTATGGCTACACCTTC	CASSAPRDGLSWANYGYTF
TRBV7-6	NA	TRBJ2-7	16	NA	TGTGCCAGCAGCCCCCGGCGGGGCCGTTCCGCCTACGAGCAGTACTTC	CASSPRRGRSAYEQYF
TRBV27	medium-sized	TRBJ2-7	16	NA	TGTGCCAGCAGCCCTGGGACTTTTTCTTTGGCCTACGAGCAGTACTTC	CASSPGTFSLAYEQYF
TRBV7-9	few	TRBJ2-7	12	NA	TGTGCCAGCAGCTTAGGAGGGCGCGAGCAGTACTTC	CASSLGGREQYF
TRBV5-1	few	TRBJ2-3	19	TRBD2	TGCGCCAGCAGCTTGGTGAGCTTAGTAGCGGGGGATTATAAAGATACGCAGTATTTT	CASSLVSLVAGDYKDTQYF
TRBV19	NA	TRBJ2-7	13	NA	TGTGCCAGTTCGGGCGTGAGGGTTTACGAGCAGTACTTC	CASSGVRVYEQYF
TRBV5-6	NA	TRBJ1-2	13	NA	TGTGCCAGCAGCTTGGGTAGGGTCTATGGCTACACCTTC	CASSLGRVYGYTF
TRBV7-9	NA	TRBJ2-7	15	NA	TGTGCCAGCAGCTTAGGGCAGGGGATAATCGACGAGCAGTACTTC	CASSLGQGIIDEQYF
TRBV7-2	NA	TRBJ2-1	19	TRBD2	TGTGCCAGCAGCTTAGCCGGGACTAGCGGGAGAAAGAAGAACAATGAGCAGTTCTTC	CASSLAGTSGRKKNNEQFF
TRBV30	NA	TRBJ2-5	14	TRBD2	TGTGCCTGGAGTTCTAGCGGGAGGGCAGAGACCCAGTACTTC	CAWSSSGRAETQYF
TRBV27	NA	TRBJ2-1	16	NA	TGTGCCAGCAGTTTCGGACGGATGAGCTCCTACAATGAGCAGTTCTTC	CASSFGRMSSYNEQFF
TRBV9	once	TRBJ1-1	13	NA	TGTGCCAGCAGCCCCACCGGTTGGGCTGAAGCTTTCTTT	CASSPTGWAEAFF
TRBV14	NA	TRBJ2-3	12	TRBD2	TGTGCCAGCAGCCAAGATTCGGGGGGGCAGTATTTT	CASSQDSGGQYF
TRBV4-2	few	TRBJ2-1	19	TRBD2	TGTGCCAGCAGCCAAGAGGATAGCGGGAGGACAGGGAGGGGTAATGAGCAGTTCTTC	CASSQEDSGRTGRGNEQFF
TRBV29-1	NA	TRBJ2-4	12	NA	TGCAGTGGGGGAGTTTCCGGAAACATTCAGTACTTC	CSGGVSGNIQYF
TRBV4-1	NA	TRBJ2-1	14	NA	TGCGCCAGCAGCCTTCTTGCCGGATACAATGAGCAGTTCTTC	CASSLLAGYNEQFF
TRBV5-4	NA	TRBJ1-6	15	NA	TGTGCCAGCAGCTCCGGGCGGAGCCCGAATTCACCCCTCCACTTT	CASSSGRSPNSPLHF
TRBV5-6	NA	TRBJ1-4	13	NA	TGTGCCAGCAGCCTGATAGAGGGGAGAAAACTGTTTTTT	CASSLIEGRKLFF
TRBV9	NA	TRBJ1-5	14	NA	TGTGCCAGCAGTCCTCACGACAGGTCGGATGGCCAGCATTTT	CASSPHDRSDGQHF
TRBV10-3	NA	TRBJ2-1	15	NA	TGTGCCATCAGTGGTGCCGGGAGCTCCTACAATGAGCAGTTCTTC	CAISGAGSSYNEQFF
TRBV29-1	once	TRBJ2-7	13	NA	TGCAGCGTTGAAGCACAGGCGGGCTACGAGCAGCACTTC	CSVEAQAGYEQHF
TRBV19	NA	TRBJ1-1	14	NA	TGTGCCAGTAGTTCCGCCGGACTGAACACTGAAGCTTTCTTT	CASSSAGLNTEAFF
TRBV7-2	once	TRBJ2-7	15	NA	TGTGCCAGCAGCTCCCCCTGGCGCGGAACCTACGAGCAGTACTTC	CASSSPWRGTYEQYF
TRBV20-1	NA	TRBJ2-4	10	NA	TGCAGTGCTAGGGAAAACATTCAGTACTTC	CSARENIQYF
TRBV11-2	NA	TRBJ2-2	15	NA	TGTGCCAGCAGCCCTGGACAGTTTGGTACCGGGGAGCTGTTTTTT	CASSPGQFGTGELFF
TRBV28	few	TRBJ1-1	12	NA	TGTGCCAGCCAGAGGGGGTCGGGCGGAGGTTTCTTT	CASQRGSGGGFF
TRBV9	NA	TRBJ2-1	14	TRBD2	TGTGCCAGCAGCGGCGGGGGGAAATACAATGAGCAGTTCTTC	CASSGGGKYNEQFF
TRBV5-5	NA	TRBJ2-7	13	NA	TGTGCCAGCAGCTTAGGACATAAAGGCGAGCAGTACTTC	CASSLGHKGEQYF
TRBV10-1	once	TRBJ2-7	13	NA	TGCGCCAGCAGCCGACGGACTATCTACGAGCAGTACTTC	CASSRRTIYEQYF
TRBV9	NA	TRBJ2-7	13	NA	TGTGCCAGCAGCGTAGCTGGAGACAGCGAGCAGTACTTC	CASSVAGDSEQYF
TRBV13	NA	TRBJ2-7	16	TRBD2	TGTGCCAGCAGCTTAGGACTAGCGGGATCCTCCTACGAGCAGTACTTC	CASSLGLAGSSYEQYF
TRBV11-2	NA	TRBJ2-5	16	NA	TGTGCCAGCAGCCCTTCGGATAACGTGTACCAAGAGACCCAGTACTTC	CASSPSDNVYQETQYF
TRBV27	NA	TRBJ2-2	15	NA	TGTGCCAGCAGCCTCGAAAGGACGAACACCGGGGAGCTGTTTTTT	CASSLERTNTGELFF